These 28 T cell receptor beta chains came from one sample sequenced in a study of cytomegalovirus exposure and HLA in healthy donors. Clones were read by immunoSEQ multiplex PCR, and TCRdb kept only the in-frame ones, dropping some. The table shows roughly 330,000 clones, with 87% occurring only once. Sequencing was performed on PBMCs. These receptor sequences come from a woman aged 25 to 39 in good health and CMV-seropositive.

The rearrangement links TRBV7-9 to TRBJ2-5, with TRBD1 matching over 10 bases. CDR3 length: 16 amino acids. V shed 5 bases, J shed 5 bases, and the junction held 11 bases outside the gene matches. Looked up from germline, CDR1 is SEHNR and CDR2 is FQNEAQ (reference sequence). The CDR3 here is CASSPTGTGDRETQYF. CDR3 DNA sequence: TGTGCCAGCAGCCCCACCGGGACAGGGGACCGCGAGACCCAGTACTTC.

J is TRBJ2-1 and V is TRBV27; maybe TRBD1 (6 bases). Germline values: CDR1 MNHEY, CDR2 SMNVEV (reference sequence). Trimming pared 3 bases from V and 5 bases from J, leaving 14 bases between. This CDR3 region has 15 residues. The CDR3 coding sequence is TGTGCCAGCAGTTTCTATACAGGGAAGGACAATGAGCAGTTCTTC. It codes for CASSFYTGKDNEQFF.

J is TRBJ1-1 and V is TRBV28; the D gene is possibly TRBD1 (6 bases). Trimming took 7 bases from V and 1 from J, leaving 13 bases between them. In germline, CDR1 is MDHEN, CDR2 SYDVKM. The CDR3 consists of 14 residues. The CDR3 loop is CASTTGFQNTEAFF. CDR3 nucleotide sequence: TGTGCCAGCACTACAGGGTTCCAGAACACTGAAGCTTTCTTT.

The gene calls are TRBV11-3 and TRBJ2-7, with D perhaps being TRBD1 or TRBD2 (6 bases each). The V end lost 2 bases, the J end lost 5 bases, and 10 bases lay between the germline ends. The CDR3 runs 13 residues. The germline CDR1 and CDR2 sequences are SGHNT and YENEEA. The CDR3 sequence: CASSLRGPHEQYF. CDR3 nucleotide sequence: TGTGCCAGCAGCTTACGGGGGCCCCACGAGCAGTACTTC.

The DNA of the CDR3 is TGTGCCATCAGTGAATCCGTCGGGGACCAGTACTTC. The encoded protein is CAISESVGDQYF. This sequence joins TRBV10-3 and TRBJ2-5; D perhaps matches TRBD2 (5 bases). Trimming removed 3 bases from V and 10 bases from J, with 12 bases in between. Germline CDR1 is ENHRY and CDR2 is SYGVKD. The CDR3 is 12 residues long.

The chain is built from TRBV5-1 and TRBJ2-3; D call uncertain. Germline CDR1 SGHRS, CDR2 YFSETQ. Trimming took off 1 base at V and 3 bases at J, with 12 bases between the two ends. There are 15 residues in the CDR3. In nucleotides, the CDR3 is TGCGCCAGCAGCTTGTCGGTCAGTCGAACAGATACGCAGTATTTT. Protein product: CASSLSVSRTDTQYF.

This rearrangement joins TRBV28 to TRBJ1-4; 7 bases map to TRBD1. The CDR3 is 13 residues long. V trimming: 5 bases; J trimming: 10 bases; junction bases outside the gene matches: 7. CDR1 MDHEN and CDR2 SYDVKM come from the germline V gene. The CDR3 reads CASSGGTVGKLFF. The CDR3, as DNA: TGTGCCAGCAGTGGGGGGACAGTTGGAAAACTGTTTTTT.

The chain carries TRBV5-3 and TRBJ2-7; D is perhaps TRBD2 (5 bases). TRBV5-3 carries the ORF label, with uncertain function. Trimming shortened V by 6 bases and J by 0 bases, and 19 bases separated the two germline ends. The CDR3 loop spans 16 amino acids. The CDR3 DNA is TGTGCCAGAACCACCCTCGGGGAACAATGCTCCTACGAGCAGTACTTC. Protein: CARTTLGEQCSYEQYF.

V usage is TRBV7-7 and J usage is TRBJ2-1; D is possibly TRBD1 (6 bases). The V gene's germline CDR1 is SSHAT and CDR2 FNYEAQ (reference sequence). V was cut by 5 bases and J by 7 bases, with 12 bases left in between. The CDR3 is 13 amino acids. Here the CDR3 DNA reads TGTGCCAGCAGCATGTACAGGGCAAATGAGCAGTTCTTC. Its protein product is CASSMYRANEQFF.

The J gene is TRBJ2-1, the V gene TRBV27, with TRBD2 matching 10 bases. CDR1 and CDR2 from the germline V gene are MNHEY and SMNVEV (reference sequence). Trimming cost V 6 bases and J 1 base; bases outside gene matches: 3. The length of the CDR3 is 15 residues. The CDR3 is CASRPTSGSYNEQFF. CDR3 nucleotide sequence: TGTGCCAGCAGGCCGACTAGCGGGTCCTACAATGAGCAGTTCTTC.

This clone was seen once. The chain links TRBV28 to TRBJ2-7; TRBD1 matches at 8 bases. CDR1 MDHEN and CDR2 SYDVKM come from the germline V gene. The CDR3 spans 14 residues. V shed 6 bases, J shed 1 base, and the junction held 5 bases outside the gene matches. CDR3 DNA sequence: TGTGCCAGCAGACGGACAGGGAAATCCTACGAGCAGTACTTC. Translating gives CASRRTGKSYEQYF.

The rearrangement links TRBV30 to TRBJ1-5; TRBD1 might be the D (5 bases). CDR3 length: 12 residues. Trimming left V 5 bases short and J 1 base short, with 6 bases between. The germline CDR1 and CDR2 sequences are GTSNPN and SVGIG (reference sequence). The chain's CDR3 is CAWGGSNQPQHF. CDR3 bases: TGTGCCTGGGGGGGAAGCAATCAGCCCCAGCATTTT.

The rearrangement links TRBV6-6 to TRBJ2-5, with 7 bases identical to TRBD1. The CDR3 is 14 residues long. With V trimmed by 6 bases and J by 0 bases, 4 bases remained unmatched. Germline CDR1 is MNHNY and CDR2 is SVGAGI (reference sequence). CDR3 nucleotides: TGTGCCAGCAGGATGACAGGGTACCAAGAGACCCAGTACTTC. Translation gives CASRMTGYQETQYF.

The V and J genes are TRBV30 and TRBJ1-2; D remains ambiguous. Trimming removed 0 bases at V and 7 bases at J, with 6 bases between. The CDR3 totals 11 residues. The V gene's germline CDR1 is GTSNPN and CDR2 SVGIG (reference sequence). Written as DNA, the CDR3 is TGTGCCTGGAGTGTAGTAGGTGGCTACACCTTC. Translated, it gives CAWSVVGGYTF.

The chain has TRBV4-2 and TRBJ1-1; possibly TRBD1 for D (6 bases). V was cut by 5 bases and J by 2 bases, with 15 bases left in between. CDR1 is LGHNA, CDR2 YNFKEQ, per germline. CDR3 length equals 15 residues. The CDR3 region is CASSNRQVTNTEAFF. CDR3 in DNA: TGTGCCAGCAGCAACCGACAGGTTACTAACACTGAAGCTTTCTTT.

The chain is built from TRBV13 and TRBJ2-3; perhaps TRBD1 as D (6 bases). Per germline, CDR1 PRHDT and CDR2 FYEKMQ (reference sequence). CDR3 length equals 15 residues. V dropped 5 bases and J dropped 0 bases, with 12 bases sitting between them. The CDR3 coding sequence is TGTGCCAGCAGCGTTAAGACAGGCAGCACAGATACGCAGTATTTT. Translating gives CASSVKTGSTDTQYF. The whole variable domain, remainder taken from reference TRBV13 and TRBJ2-3, is AAGVIQSPRHLIKEKRETATLKCYPIPRHDTVYWYQQGPGQDPQFLISFYEKMQSDKGSIPDRFSAQQFSDYHSELNMSSLELGDSALYFCASSVKTGSTDTQYFGPGTRLTVL.

This chain uses TRBV9 with TRBJ2-1, with a possible D match to TRBD2 (6 bases). From germline, CDR1 is SGDLS and CDR2 YYNGEE. The CDR3 runs to 16 residues. With 4 bases removed from V and 7 bases from J, the gap between germline ends came to 21 bases. This chain's CDR3 is CASSLSPAGRGNEQFF. CDR3 in DNA: TGTGCCAGCAGCCTTTCCCCCGCGGGACGAGGGAATGAGCAGTTCTTC.

This clone was counted between two and nine times. The chain is built from TRBV5-1 and TRBJ1-1, with D uncertain. Germline assignment: CDR1 SGHRS and CDR2 YFSETQ. V was pared by 0 bases and J by 5 bases, with 8 bases between. This CDR3 contains 13 residues. The CDR3 DNA reads as TGCGCCAGCAGCTTGGCCACGGAGACTGAAGCTTTCTTT. Its protein is CASSLATETEAFF.

The chain links TRBV2 to TRBJ2-3; weak D call: TRBD2 (5 bases). V shed 10 bases and J shed 1 base, with 15 bases lying between them. CDR1 is SNHLY, CDR2 FYNNEI, per germline. CDR3 length equals 14 residues. CDR3 residues: CANARGWGTDTQYF. For the CDR3, the DNA is TGTGCCAACGCTCGCGGGTGGGGCACAGATACGCAGTATTTT.

V and J are TRBV5-4 and TRBJ2-2; 7 nucleotides align to TRBD1. CDR1 is SGHNT, CDR2 YYREEE, per germline (reference sequence). V shed 4 bases and J 4 bases; nucleotides not matched to a gene: 7. The CDR3 totals 15 residues. The CDR3 here is CASSQEGGRTGELFF. The CDR3 nucleotides are TGTGCCAGCAGCCAAGAAGGGGGCCGCACCGGGGAGCTGTTTTTT. Supplemented by reference TRBV5-4 and TRBJ2-2, the full variable domain reads ETGVTQSPTHLIKTRGQQVTLRCSSQSGHNTVSWYQQALGQGPQFIFQYYREEENGRGNFPPRFSGLQFPNYSSELNVNALELDDSALYLCASSQEGGRTGELFFGEGSRLTVL.

The sample holds one count of this clone. The chain has TRBV7-8 and TRBJ2-1; D is possibly TRBD2 (6 bases). From germline, CDR1 is SGHVS and CDR2 FQNEAQ. The CDR3 runs to 16 residues. V was pared by 8 bases and J by 2 bases, with 19 bases between. The CDR3 is CASRKGRGPAYNEQFF. The CDR3 nucleotides read TGTGCCAGCCGCAAAGGGCGGGGTCCCGCCTACAATGAGCAGTTCTTC.

This clone occurred a few times. This chain links TRBV18 with TRBJ1-1, with D uncertain. Between the trimmed V and J ends, which lost 1 base and 3 bases, there was a span of 12 bases. Germline-derived CDR1 and CDR2 are KGHSH and LQKENI. The CDR3 runs to 15 residues. Here the CDR3 DNA reads TGTGCCAGCTCACCACAGGCTCAGAGTTACACTGAAGCTTTCTTT. As protein: CASSPQAQSYTEAFF.

V and J are TRBV29-1 and TRBJ2-5; D ambiguous. The CDR3 extends over 12 amino acids. Trimming removed 3 bases from V and 3 bases from J, with 8 bases in between. Germline V lookup: CDR1 SQVTM, CDR2 ANQGSEA. The CDR3: CSVEQGKETQYF. In DNA form, the CDR3 reads TGCAGCGTTGAGCAAGGGAAAGAGACCCAGTACTTC.

The chain links TRBV4-3 to TRBJ2-4; D may be TRBD2 (6 bases). The CDR3 has 14 amino acids. The germline V gene encodes CDR1 LGHNA and CDR2 YSLEER. V lost 0 bases and J 9 bases, leaving 12 bases between the germline ends. The CDR3 DNA sequence: TGCGCCAGCAGCCAAGATCCGGTGGGGGGCATTCAGTACTTC. Translated: CASSQDPVGGIQYF.

The chain joins TRBV6-5 to TRBJ2-2; TRBD2 is a possible D gene (5 bases). The CDR3 is 15 residues long. Trimming took off 0 bases at V and 5 bases at J, with 10 bases between the two ends. Germline V lookup: CDR1 MNHEY, CDR2 SVGAGI. CDR3 sequence reads: CASSYSGSGTGELFF. For the CDR3, the DNA is TGTGCCAGCAGTTACTCGGGATCGGGGACCGGGGAGCTGTTTTTT.

The genes are TRBV6-5 and TRBJ2-3; tentatively, D is TRBD1 or TRBD2 (6 bases each). The ends were cut back, 0 bases at V and 3 bases at J, with 13 bases in the middle. The germline gives CDR1 MNHEY, CDR2 SVGAGI. This CDR3 is built from 16 residues. The CDR3 nucleotides are TGTGCCAGCAGTTACTCGATAGGGGGGCTGACAGATACGCAGTATTTT. Translation: CASSYSIGGLTDTQYF.

The V call is TRBV4-2, the J call TRBJ1-2; D might be TRBD1 (6 bases). There are 12 residues in the CDR3. CDR1 is LGHNA and CDR2 is YNFKEQ in the germline V gene. Between the trimmed V and J ends, which lost 3 bases and 13 bases, there was a span of 15 bases. CDR3 nucleotide sequence: TGTGCCAGCAGCCAGTCAAACAGGGTGTTCACCTTC. It codes for CASSQSNRVFTF.

Points on this clone: The sample holds other DNA sequences that translate to the same CDR3. The chain has TRBV9 and TRBJ2-3; the D is unclear. V lost 0 bases, J lost 6 bases, and 5 bases lay in between. The CDR3 is 12 residues long. In germline, CDR1 is SGDLS, CDR2 YYNGEE. The chain's CDR3 is CASSVAGDTQYF. The CDR3 coding sequence is TGTGCCAGCAGCGTAGCTGGGGATACGCAGTATTTT.